This T cell receptor (beta chain) was captured by sequencing in a study of cytomegalovirus exposure and HLA in healthy donors. With regard to this clone: Its specificity is unknown.

Study-wide points: TCR beta sequences reportedly predicted most subjects' HLA-A and HLA-B alleles accurately.

The CDR3 has 17 residues. Researchers ran the PCR with 60 Vbeta and 13 Jbeta primers. Sequenced by immunoSEQ multiplex PCR; TCRdb stores in-frame clones only, minus some. Here the sample spans around 150,000 clones, around 80% being singletons. This receptor was taken from a man aged 25-40 years in good health and CMV-seronegative. The sequenced sample consisted of PBMCs. The chain joins TRBV21-1 to TRBJ1-3; the D call in the table, TRBD1, was not verified against the DNA. TRBV21-1 is a known pseudogene. The CDR3, as DNA: TGTGCCAGCAGCAAGTGTCGGGGTACAGGGGCTGGAAACACCATATATTTT. Translation gives CASSKCRGTGAGNTIYF.